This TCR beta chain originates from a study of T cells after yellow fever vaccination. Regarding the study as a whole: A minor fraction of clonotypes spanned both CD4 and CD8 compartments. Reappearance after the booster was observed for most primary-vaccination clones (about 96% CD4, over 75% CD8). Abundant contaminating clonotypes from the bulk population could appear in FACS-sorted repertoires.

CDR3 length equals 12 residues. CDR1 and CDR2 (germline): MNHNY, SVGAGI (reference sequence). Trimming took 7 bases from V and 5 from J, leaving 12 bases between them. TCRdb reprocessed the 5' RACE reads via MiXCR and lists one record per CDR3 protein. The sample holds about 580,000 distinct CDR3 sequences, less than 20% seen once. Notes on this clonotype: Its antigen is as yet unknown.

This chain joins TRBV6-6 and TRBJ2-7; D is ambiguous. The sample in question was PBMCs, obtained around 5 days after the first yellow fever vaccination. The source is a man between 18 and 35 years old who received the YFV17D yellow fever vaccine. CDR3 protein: CASNGGVDEQYF. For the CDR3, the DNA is TGTGCCAGCAACGGTGGGGTGGACGAGCAGTACTTC.